These 28 T cell receptor beta chains share one sample of origin, sequenced in a study of CD8 T cells in Susac syndrome. Reverse transcription of about 0.5 to 1 ug RNA used random hexamers. TCRdb reprocessed the immunoSEQ multiplex PCR reads with MiXCR, giving one entry per CDR3 protein. The data hold some 50,000 distinct CDR3 sequences, with approximately 95% observed a single time. The sample taken for sequencing was CD8+ T cells from PBMCs. The origin of the receptors is a human donor with Susac syndrome.

This rearrangement joins TRBV29-1 to TRBJ2-7; tentatively, D is TRBD1 (6 bases). The CDR3 consists of 15 residues. Germline lookup yields CDR1 SQVTM and CDR2 ANQGSEA. Trimming removed 1 base from V and 0 bases from J, with 13 bases in between. The CDR3 DNA reads TGCAGCGTTGAAGGGCCAGGGGCTACCTCCTACGAGCAGTACTTC. Translating gives CSVEGPGATSYEQYF.

The chain links TRBV20-1 to TRBJ2-2; 8 bases match TRBD1. The CDR3 contains 17 residues. V lost 0 bases to trimming and J lost 5 bases; unmatched junction nucleotides: 11. The germline gives CDR1 DFQATT, CDR2 SNEGSKA (reference sequence). CDR3 sequence reads: CSARDPTGGAMTGELFF. CDR3 nucleotide sequence: TGCAGTGCTAGAGATCCCACAGGGGGTGCCATGACCGGGGAGCTGTTTTTT.

This clonotype is medium-sized within its sample. The chain recombines TRBV4-1 with TRBJ1-6, with D perhaps matching TRBD1 (5 bases). Deletions cut 0 bases from V and 5 bases from J, with 11 bases between. The CDR3 length is 16 residues. CDR1 is MGHRA and CDR2 is YSYEKL in the germline V gene. CDR3 nucleotide sequence: TGCGCCAGCAGCCAAGAAGTGATCAGGGATAATTCACCCCTCCACTTT. It codes for CASSQEVIRDNSPLHF.

The chain couples TRBV7-9 to TRBJ2-5; 8 nucleotides line up with TRBD1. The CDR3 runs to 14 residues. Germline lookup yields CDR1 SEHNR and CDR2 FQNEAQ (reference sequence). V lost 1 base to trimming and J lost 3 bases; unmatched junction nucleotides: 1. The CDR3 is CASSLVTGEETQYF. The DNA of the CDR3 is TGTGCCAGCAGCTTAGTGACAGGGGAAGAGACCCAGTACTTC.

This chain connects TRBV28 to TRBJ2-3; 7 nucleotides line up with TRBD1. This CDR3 has 16 residues. Trimming removed 6 bases from V and 4 bases from J; junction bases left unmatched: 13. The germline CDR1 and CDR2 sequences are MDHEN and SYDVKM. In DNA form, the CDR3 reads TGTGCCAGCAGCACATATACAGGGGTCCGAGCAGATACGCAGTATTTT. This encodes CASSTYTGVRADTQYF.

This clonotype was found a few times. The chain has TRBV9 and TRBJ1-2; no reliable D call. The CDR3 length is 10 residues. V was cut by 7 bases and J by 6 bases, with 7 bases left in between. Germline assignment: CDR1 SGDLS and CDR2 YYNGEE. The DNA of the CDR3 is TGTGCCAGCGGCGGGGATGGCTACACCTTC. This gives the protein CASGGDGYTF. Full variable domain (rest looked up from reference TRBV9 and TRBJ1-2): DSGVTQTPKHLITATGQRVTLRCSPRSGDLSVYWYQQSLDQGLQFLIQYYNGEERAKGNILERFSAQQFPDLHSELNLSSLELGDSALYFCASGGDGYTFGSGTRLTVV.

V gene TRBV28 combines with J gene TRBJ2-1, with 8 bases matching TRBD2. With V trimmed by 3 bases and J by 10 bases, 8 bases remained unmatched. CDR1 is MDHEN and CDR2 is SYDVKM in the germline V gene. There are 14 residues in the CDR3. The CDR3 here is CASSLTGGLREQFF. The CDR3 DNA reads TGTGCCAGCAGTTTGACGGGGGGGCTCAGGGAGCAGTTCTTC.

CDR3 loop: CASSYIGQGGYNEQFF. CDR3 in DNA: TGTGCCAGCAGCTATATTGGACAGGGGGGTTACAATGAGCAGTTCTTC. The chain combines TRBV9 with TRBJ2-1; 10 bases are shared with TRBD1. This CDR3 spans 16 amino acids. Germline-derived CDR1 and CDR2 are SGDLS and YYNGEE. Unmatched junction bases numbered 8, after V lost 4 bases and J lost 4 bases.

This clonotype is a singleton in its sample. V is TRBV7-8 and J is TRBJ1-2; D is perhaps TRBD1 (5 bases). This CDR3 has 15 amino acids. CDR1 SGHVS and CDR2 FQNEAQ come from the germline V gene. Trimming removed 5 bases from V and 0 bases from J, with 13 bases in between. The CDR3, as DNA: TGTGCCAGCAGCCTCCGGACAAAACCTAACTATGGCTACACCTTC. It yields the protein CASSLRTKPNYGYTF. The full variable domain, in which reference TRBV7-8 and TRBJ1-2 provide the parts outside the CDR3, is GAGVSQSPRYKVAKRGQDVALRCDPISGHVSLFWYQQALGQGPEFLTYFQNEAQLDKSGLPSDRFFAERPEGSVSTLKIQRTQQEDSAVYLCASSLRTKPNYGYTFGSGTRLTVV.

The sample holds one count of this clonotype. V is TRBV20-1 and J is TRBJ2-1; D tentatively reads TRBD1 or TRBD2 (5 bases each). V lost 4 bases and J lost 0, with 16 bases in between. The CDR3 runs 16 residues. Germline CDR1 DFQATT, CDR2 SNEGSKA (reference sequence). CDR3 sequence (DNA): TGCAGTGCTATTAACGAGGGGAAAGACTCCTACAATGAGCAGTTCTTC. Protein sequence: CSAINEGKDSYNEQFF.

This clonotype was observed a single time. The chain links TRBV5-4 to TRBJ2-3, with D possibly TRBD2 on 6 matching bases. CDR1 and CDR2 (germline): SGHNT, YYREEE (reference sequence). The CDR3 has 15 residues. The V and J ends lost 4 bases and 5 bases respectively, with 17 bases between them. The CDR3 loop reads CASSPPGARKDTQYF. The CDR3 coding sequence is TGTGCCAGCAGCCCTCCGGGAGCCAGAAAAGATACGCAGTATTTT.

The CDR3 sequence is CASSQAGIEAFF. The CDR3 DNA reads as TGTGCCAGCAGCCAAGCAGGGATAGAAGCTTTCTTT. The rearrangement uses TRBV14 and TRBJ1-1; TRBD1 might be the D (5 bases). Trimming took 1 base from V and 8 from J, leaving 8 bases between them. The CDR3 has 12 amino acids. From germline, CDR1 is SGHDN and CDR2 FVKESK. The entire variable domain, with the rest obtained from reference TRBV14 and TRBJ1-1, is as follows: EAGVTQFPSHSVIEKGQTVTLRCDPISGHDNLYWYRRVMGKEIKFLLHFVKESKQDESGMPNNRFLAERTGGTYSTLKVQPAELEDSGVYFCASSQAGIEAFFGQGTRLTVV.

The V call is TRBV12-3 or TRBV12-4, the J call TRBJ2-3; D gene ambiguous. The CDR3 has 17 residues. V shed 6 bases and J shed 0 bases, with 19 bases lying between them. This chain's CDR3 is CASSPWAQSPSTDTQYF. As DNA, the CDR3 is TGTGCCAGCAGCCCCTGGGCACAATCACCTAGCACAGATACGCAGTATTTT.

Written as DNA, the CDR3 is TGCAGCGTTGAGGCTAGCGGGGACGAGACCCAGTACTTC. Amino acid sequence: CSVEASGDETQYF. The chain recombines TRBV29-1 with TRBJ2-5; TRBD2 matches at 9 bases. The germline V gene has CDR1 SQVTM and CDR2 ANQGSEA. The CDR3 length is 13 residues. V was pared by 3 bases and J by 5 bases, with 4 bases of the junction left unmatched. Supplemented by reference TRBV29-1 and TRBJ2-5, the full variable domain reads SAVISQKPSRDICQRGTSLTIQCQVDSQVTMMFWYRQQPGQSLTLIATANQGSEATYESGFVIDKFPISRPNLTFSTLTVSNMSPEDSSIYLCSVEASGDETQYFGPGTRLLVL.

V usage is TRBV12-3 or TRBV12-4 and J usage is TRBJ2-5; TRBD2 might be the D (6 bases). With 3 bases removed from V and 5 bases from J, the gap between germline ends came to 22 bases. There are 17 residues in the CDR3. In DNA form, the CDR3 reads TGTGCCAGCAGTTTCCTTAGCTGGGACTCCGTTGGGGAGACCCAGTACTTC. This sequence encodes CASSFLSWDSVGETQYF.

The chain couples TRBV7-2 to TRBJ2-3; no firm D call. V shed 3 bases and J shed 4 bases, with 8 bases lying between them. CDR3 length: 13 amino acids. Germline V gene data show CDR1 as SGHTA and CDR2 as FQGNSA. DNA of the CDR3: TGTGCCAGCAGCTTGAGGTCTTCAGATACGCAGTATTTT. Protein sequence: CASSLRSSDTQYF.

The rearrangement links TRBV20-1 to TRBJ2-1; D not certain. Germline assignment: CDR1 DFQATT and CDR2 SNEGSKA (reference sequence). The CDR3 totals 13 residues. V lost 5 bases, J lost 3 bases, and 11 bases lay in between. In DNA, the CDR3 is TGCAGTGCTGAGCGAACTAACTACAATGAGCAGTTCTTC. Protein: CSAERTNYNEQFF.

The rearrangement links TRBV7-8 to TRBJ2-7, with TRBD2 identical over 8 bases. Germline V lookup: CDR1 SGHVS, CDR2 FQNEAQ. The V and J ends lost 3 bases and 2 bases, in that order; junction bases with no gene match: 6. CDR3 length equals 15 residues. The CDR3 nucleotides read TGTGCCAGCAGCTTCGCGGGGGGCCTAGCCTACGAGCAGTACTTC. It translates to CASSFAGGLAYEQYF. The whole variable domain, remainder taken from reference TRBV7-8 and TRBJ2-7, is GAGVSQSPRYKVAKRGQDVALRCDPISGHVSLFWYQQALGQGPEFLTYFQNEAQLDKSGLPSDRFFAERPEGSVSTLKIQRTQQEDSAVYLCASSFAGGLAYEQYFGPGTRLTVT.

This chain links TRBV12-5 with TRBJ2-7, with D possibly being TRBD1 (6 bases). Germline V gene lookup returns CDR1 LGHNT and CDR2 FRNRAP. Trimming left V 6 bases short and J 5 bases short, with 11 bases between. The CDR3 extends over 12 amino acids. The CDR3 DNA is TGTGCTAGTGGCCAGGACAGTAACGAGCAGTACTTC. It encodes CASGQDSNEQYF.

This sequence joins TRBV5-4 and TRBJ1-6; 9 bases agree with TRBD1. This CDR3 spans 17 amino acids. J lost 0 bases, V lost 2 bases, and 3 bases had no gene match. CDR1 SGHNT and CDR2 YYREEE come from the germline V gene (reference sequence). The CDR3 region is CASSFDRGSSYNSPLHF. The CDR3 coding sequence is TGTGCCAGCAGCTTTGACAGGGGGAGCTCCTATAATTCACCCCTCCACTTT. Full variable domain (missing parts from reference TRBV5-4 and TRBJ1-6): ETGVTQSPTHLIKTRGQQVTLRCSSQSGHNTVSWYQQALGQGPQFIFQYYREEENGRGNFPPRFSGLQFPNYSSELNVNALELDDSALYLCASSFDRGSSYNSPLHFGNGTRLTVT.

The genes are TRBV7-3 and TRBJ2-2; D gene uncertain. The CDR3 length is 16 residues. Germline V gives CDR1 SGHTA, CDR2 FQGTGA. Between the trimmed V and J ends, which lost 0 bases and 0 bases, there was a span of 8 bases. CDR3 nucleotide sequence: TGTGCCAGCAGCTTAACGCCACAAACGAACACCGGGGAGCTGTTTTTT. Its protein product is CASSLTPQTNTGELFF. Full variable domain (missing parts from reference TRBV7-3 and TRBJ2-2): GAGVSQTPSNKVTEKGKYVELRCDPISGHTALYWYRQSLGQGPEFLIYFQGTGAADDSGLPNDRFFAVRPEGSVSTLKIQRTERGDSAVYLCASSLTPQTNTGELFFGEGSRLTVL.

V usage is TRBV27 and J usage is TRBJ2-1, with 7 bases identical to TRBD1. From germline, CDR1 is MNHEY and CDR2 SMNVEV (reference sequence). The V and J ends lost 5 bases and 2 bases, in that order; junction bases with no gene match: 3. This CDR3 is 14 amino acids long. The CDR3 nucleotides are TGTGCCAGCAGTGAGGGACAGACCTACAATGAGCAGTTCTTC. It codes for CASSEGQTYNEQFF.

The chain employs TRBV20-1 and TRBJ2-5, with 7 bases matching TRBD1. CDR1 DFQATT and CDR2 SNEGSKA come from the germline V gene (reference sequence). The CDR3 has 13 amino acids. The ends lost 5 bases at V and 4 bases at J; junction bases unmatched: 7. The CDR3 spells CSAGTDRTETQYF. In DNA, the CDR3 is TGCAGTGCTGGAACGGACAGGACAGAGACCCAGTACTTC.

This clonotype was seen just once. V usage is TRBV5-4 and J usage is TRBJ2-1, with 8 bases aligning to TRBD1. Germline CDR1 SGHNT, CDR2 YYREEE (reference sequence). The length of the CDR3 is 14 residues. Germline trimming cut 0 bases from V and 7 bases from J; bases unmatched to any gene: 3. The DNA for the CDR3 is TGTGCCAGCAGCTTGGGACAGGGGAGGAATGAGCAGTTCTTC. This codes for CASSLGQGRNEQFF. Using reference TRBV5-4 and TRBJ2-1 for the parts outside the CDR3, the full variable domain is ETGVTQSPTHLIKTRGQQVTLRCSSQSGHNTVSWYQQALGQGPQFIFQYYREEENGRGNFPPRFSGLQFPNYSSELNVNALELDDSALYLCASSLGQGRNEQFFGPGTRLTVL.

This sequence joins TRBV27 and TRBJ2-7, with 9 positions matching TRBD1. Germline lookup yields CDR1 MNHEY and CDR2 SMNVEV (reference sequence). CDR3 length: 13 amino acids. The J segment lost 6 bases and the V segment lost 7 bases, leaving 7 bases of the junction unmatched. CDR3 DNA sequence: TGTGCCAGCATGGGGACAGGGCGAGGCGAGCAGTACTTC. It yields the protein CASMGTGRGEQYF.

The chain joins TRBV19 to TRBJ1-3; possible D gene TRBD1, 5 bases. The CDR3 runs 14 residues. Germline V gene lookup returns CDR1 LNHDA and CDR2 SQIVND (reference sequence). With 7 bases removed from V and 0 bases from J, the gap between germline ends came to 10 bases. In DNA, the CDR3 is TGTGCCAGTATCTCAGGGAGCTCTGGAAACACCATATATTTT. It is translated as CASISGSSGNTIYF.

Details on this clonotype: The germline gene is not matched at one end of the junction; a read error may be the cause. The genes are TRBV6-5 and TRBJ1-2; D might be TRBD1 (6 bases). The CDR3 is 12 residues long. The germline gives CDR1 MNHEY, CDR2 SVGAGI. The CDR3 sequence is CASSHSQGNYTF. CDR3 DNA: TGTGCCAGCAGTCACTCCCAGGGGAACTACACCTTC.

This clonotype was seen just once. The rearrangement links TRBV12-3 or TRBV12-4 to TRBJ2-7; either TRBD1 or TRBD2 may supply D (5 bases each). The V and J ends lost 4 bases and 0 bases respectively, with 13 bases between them. The CDR3 spans 15 residues. The CDR3 spells CASSSSSGSSYEQYF. CDR3 coding DNA: TGTGCCAGCAGTTCGAGCTCAGGGAGCTCCTACGAGCAGTACTTC.